Presented here are 14 T cell receptor beta chains from one specimen sequenced in a study of T cells in localized non-small cell lung cancer. The data were produced by immunoSEQ multiplex PCR, yet TCRdb's version contains in-frame clones alone and is incomplete. Of tens of thousands of clones in the sample, about 91% were seen once. The starting material was peripheral blood, obtained before any cancer treatment. All receptors derive from a man between 40 and 70 years old with stage I squamous cell lung carcinoma.

The V and J genes are TRBV29-1 and TRBJ2-7; 8 bases agree with TRBD1. The trim removed 6 bases at V and 5 bases at J, leaving 9 bases unmatched. The CDR3 extends over 13 amino acids. CDR1 and CDR2 from the germline V gene are SQVTM and ANQGSEA. CDR3 sequence: CSVSGTGRNEQYF. CDR3 in DNA: TGCAGCGTATCCGGGACAGGCCGTAACGAGCAGTACTTC.

The V gene is TRBV28, the J gene TRBJ1-3; perhaps TRBD1 as D (5 bases). V lost 3 bases, J lost 3 bases, and 9 bases lay in between. This CDR3 region has 14 residues. Germline CDR1 and CDR2: MDHEN and SYDVKM. Here the CDR3 reads CASSFEGLGNTIYF. Here the CDR3 DNA reads TGTGCCAGCAGTTTCGAGGGGCTTGGAAACACCATATATTTT.

The V call is TRBV7-9, the J call TRBJ2-6, with 8 nucleotides matching TRBD1. This CDR3 has 18 amino acids. V trimming: 5 bases; J trimming: 3 bases; junction bases outside the gene matches: 12. Germline loops: CDR1 SEHNR, CDR2 FQNEAQ (reference sequence). CDR3 amino acids: CASSDLRDRWSGANVLTF. The CDR3 region has the DNA TGTGCCAGCAGCGACCTCCGGGACAGGTGGAGTGGGGCCAACGTCCTGACTTTC. Full variable domain (missing parts from reference TRBV7-9 and TRBJ2-6): DTGVSQNPRHKITKRGQNVTFRCDPISEHNRLYWYRQTLGQGPEFLTYFQNEAQLEKSRLLSDRFSAERPKGSFSTLEIQRTEQGDSAMYLCASSDLRDRWSGANVLTFGAGSRLTVL.

V usage is TRBV28 and J usage is TRBJ2-3; either TRBD1 or TRBD2 may supply D (5 bases each). CDR1 and CDR2 from the germline V gene are MDHEN and SYDVKM. V lost 2 bases, J lost 1 base, and 22 bases lay in between. The length of the CDR3 is 19 residues. The CDR3 sequence: CASSLDSLGTFAGTDTQYF. CDR3 nucleotide sequence: TGTGCCAGCAGTTTAGACTCTCTTGGGACCTTTGCGGGCACAGATACGCAGTATTTT.

The chain has TRBV6-1 and TRBJ2-2; no clear D. CDR3 size: 12 residues. Germline CDR1 reads MNHNS; CDR2 reads SASEGT. The V end lost 4 bases, the J end lost 5 bases, and 5 bases lay between the germline ends. CDR3 sequence: CASSGRTGELFF. The DNA for the CDR3 is TGTGCCAGCAGTGGACGGACCGGGGAGCTGTTTTTT.

This clone has only a few counts. J is TRBJ1-1 and V is TRBV5-1; D unclear. This CDR3 has 12 amino acids. Germline CDR1 is SGHRS and CDR2 is YFSETQ. V lost 9 bases, J lost 4 bases, and 13 bases lay in between. The CDR3 DNA reads as TGCGCCACCCAAGGATTGACCACTGAAGCTTTCTTT. Translating it yields CATQGLTTEAFF.

The chain joins TRBV4-1 to TRBJ2-2; 13 bases match TRBD2. Germline loops: CDR1 MGHRA, CDR2 YSYEKL. The ends lost 4 bases at V and 2 bases at J; junction bases unmatched: 13. CDR3 length: 20 amino acids. This CDR3 reads CASSPPGLAGSRTNTGELFF. The DNA of the CDR3 is TGCGCCAGCAGCCCGCCGGGACTAGCGGGGTCGCGAACCAACACCGGGGAGCTGTTTTTT.

The chain is built from TRBV19 and TRBJ2-7; D is ambiguous. The CDR3 loop spans 11 amino acids. V lost 3 bases, J lost 5 bases, and 5 bases lay in between. Germline lookup yields CDR1 LNHDA and CDR2 SQIVND (reference sequence). CDR3 protein: CASSIKNEQYF. The CDR3 DNA follows: TGTGCCAGTAGTATCAAGAACGAGCAGTACTTC. The variable domain in full, completed from reference TRBV19 and TRBJ2-7, reads DGGITQSPKYLFRKEGQNVTLSCEQNLNHDAMYWYRQDPGQGLRLIYYSQIVNDFQKGDIAEGYSVSREKKESFPLTVTSAQKNPTAFYLCASSIKNEQYFGPGTRLTVT.

The J gene is TRBJ2-2, the V gene TRBV29-1, with D tentatively TRBD1 (6 bases). V dropped 5 bases and J dropped 0 bases, with 10 bases sitting between them. Per the germline V gene, CDR1 is SQVTM and CDR2 is ANQGSEA. There are 14 residues in the CDR3. The chain's CDR3 is CSVQGPSNTGELFF. DNA of the CDR3: TGCAGCGTTCAGGGGCCATCGAACACCGGGGAGCTGTTTTTT.

The chain carries TRBV28 and TRBJ2-7, with 7 bases that match TRBD1. CDR1 is MDHEN, CDR2 SYDVKM, per germline. Losses at the gene ends were 6 bases for V and 4 bases for J; bases not matched to a gene: 3. The CDR3 is 12 amino acids. CDR3 protein: CASSQGQYEQYF. The CDR3 nucleotides read TGTGCCAGCAGCCAGGGACAGTACGAGCAGTACTTC.

This clone was detected only a few times. The chain has TRBV5-1 and TRBJ1-2; the D gene is possibly TRBD1 (6 bases). CDR3 length: 15 amino acids. Germline V gene data show CDR1 as SGHRS and CDR2 as YFSETQ. V was trimmed by 0 bases and J by 4 bases, leaving 13 bases between them. DNA for the CDR3: TGCGCCAGCAGCTTGGGTGGACAGCACACCTATGGCTACACCTTC. This codes for CASSLGGQHTYGYTF. The whole variable domain, remainder taken from reference TRBV5-1 and TRBJ1-2, is KAGVTQTPRYLIKTRGQQVTLSCSPISGHRSVSWYQQTPGQGLQFLFEYFSETQRNKGNFPGRFSGRQFSNSRSEMNVSTLELGDSALYLCASSLGGQHTYGYTFGSGTRLTVV.

The chain uses TRBV7-6 and TRBJ1-2, with a possible D match to TRBD1 (6 bases). CDR3 length: 15 residues. The V gene lost 4 bases and the J gene lost 6 bases, with 18 bases spanning the gap. Germline values: CDR1 SGHVS, CDR2 FNYEAQ. DNA of the CDR3: TGTGCCAGCAGCTCCCGTGTAGGGGGTTGGAATGGCTACACCTTC. Translation gives CASSSRVGGWNGYTF.

This chain joins TRBV27 and TRBJ2-5, with a possible D match to TRBD1 (5 bases). The length of the CDR3 is 16 residues. Germline V gives CDR1 MNHEY, CDR2 SMNVEV (reference sequence). The V and J ends lost 5 bases and 7 bases respectively, with 23 bases between them. The CDR3 reads CASSPMTGHADATQYF. DNA for the CDR3: TGTGCCAGCAGTCCAATGACCGGACACGCCGACGCGACCCAGTACTTC.

The chain uses TRBV11-3 and TRBJ2-2; D gene uncertain. V was cut by 1 base and J by 4 bases, with 4 bases left in between. The CDR3 consists of 13 residues. Looked up from germline, CDR1 is SGHNT and CDR2 is YENEEA. The CDR3 is CASSLGGTGELFF. The CDR3 DNA follows: TGTGCCAGCAGCTTAGGGGGCACCGGGGAGCTGTTTTTT.